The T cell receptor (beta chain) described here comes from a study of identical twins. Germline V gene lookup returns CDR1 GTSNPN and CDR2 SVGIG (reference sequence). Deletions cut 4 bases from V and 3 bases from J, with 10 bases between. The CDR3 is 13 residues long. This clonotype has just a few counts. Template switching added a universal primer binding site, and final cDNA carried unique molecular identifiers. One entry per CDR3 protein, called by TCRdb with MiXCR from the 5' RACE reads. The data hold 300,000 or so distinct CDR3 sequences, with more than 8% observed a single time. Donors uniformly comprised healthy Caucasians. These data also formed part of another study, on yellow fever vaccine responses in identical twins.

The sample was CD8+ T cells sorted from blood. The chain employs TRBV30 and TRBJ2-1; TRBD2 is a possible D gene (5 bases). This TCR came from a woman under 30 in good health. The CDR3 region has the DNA TGTGCCTGGAAGGACGGGGACTACAATGAGCAGTTCTTC. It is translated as CAWKDGDYNEQFF. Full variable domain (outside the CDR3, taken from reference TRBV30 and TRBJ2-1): SQTIHQWPATLVQPVGSPLSLECTVEGTSNPNLYWYRQAAGRGLQLLFYSVGIGQISSEVPQNLSASRPQDRQFILSSKKLLLSDSGFYLCAWKDGDYNEQFFGPGTRLTVL.